The sequence of this T cell receptor beta chain was determined in a study of human T cells and chemical hapten exposure. In germline, CDR1 is LGHNA, CDR2 YNFKEQ. V gave up 0 bases and J gave up 7 bases, with 9 bases separating them. The CDR3 is 13 residues long. This clonotype was seen at least ten times. Time point denoted: pre-sensitization, week 0. Treatment in this sample: therapeutic diphenylcyclopropenone sensitization with weekly scalp DPC. It was unfractionated whole blood from which total RNA was extracted. TCRdb used MiXCR to reprocess the RACE reads, holding one entry per CDR3 protein. The sample shows over 50,000 distinct CDR3 sequences, roughly 9% of them seen only once.

This chain joins TRBV4-2 and TRBJ1-1; tentatively, D is TRBD1 (5 bases). Sequenced here: whole blood, sampled in connection with sensitization to the hapten diphenylcyclopropenone (DPC). The TCR originated in a woman aged 30 to 39 with alopecia areata. Some clones in this sample may be carry-over from other donors' samples. In nucleotides, the CDR3 is TGTGCCAGCAGCCAAGATCGGGGGGATGAAGCTTTCTTT. It codes for CASSQDRGDEAFF.